This T cell receptor beta chain stems from a study of T cells in Graves' hyperthyroidism and ophthalmopathy. Template material for amplifying TCR beta CDR3 regions consisted of RNA transcripts. When the TCR CDR3 underwent first-round RT-PCR, the HTBI primer set was used. TCRdb called the multiplex PCR reads again in MiXCR, with one record for every CDR3 protein. This table has 450,000 to 650,000 distinct CDR3 sequences, more than 13% appearing once. This clonotype has just a few counts. Exclusion followed for patients with uncontrolled infection, other autoimmune disease, pregnancy or lactation. Diagnosis relied on clinical symptoms, serum thyroxine and TRAb, thyroid ultrasound and orbital computed tomography. Germline values: CDR1 MNHNS, CDR2 SASEGT. The germline V and J ends were trimmed by 1 base and 7 bases, with 13 bases remaining between them. The CDR3 spans 14 residues.

The clonotype originates from a young woman with Graves' ophthalmopathy. Sequenced: blood. V usage is TRBV6-1 and J usage is TRBJ2-5, with D perhaps being TRBD1 or TRBD2 (5 bases each). The CDR3 loop reads CASSEVGTSGTQYF. CDR3 DNA: TGTGCCAGCAGTGAAGTTGGGACCTCGGGGACCCAGTACTTC.